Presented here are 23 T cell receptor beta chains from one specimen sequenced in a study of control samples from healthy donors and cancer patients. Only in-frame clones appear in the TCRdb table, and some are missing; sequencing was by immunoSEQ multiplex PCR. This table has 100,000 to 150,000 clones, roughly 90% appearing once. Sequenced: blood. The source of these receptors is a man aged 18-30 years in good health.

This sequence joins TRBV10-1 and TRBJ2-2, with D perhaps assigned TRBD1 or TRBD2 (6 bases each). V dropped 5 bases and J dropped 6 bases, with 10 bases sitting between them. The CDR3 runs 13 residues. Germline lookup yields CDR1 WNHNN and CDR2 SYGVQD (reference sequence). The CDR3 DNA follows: TGCGCCAGCAGTAGGGGGGACGCCGGGGAGCTGTTTTTT. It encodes CASSRGDAGELFF.

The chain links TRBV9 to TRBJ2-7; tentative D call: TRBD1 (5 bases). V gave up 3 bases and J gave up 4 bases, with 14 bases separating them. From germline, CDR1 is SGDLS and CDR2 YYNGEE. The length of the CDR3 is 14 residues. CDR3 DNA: TGTGCCAGCAGCGCGACAGTACAGGCTTACGAGCAGTACTTC. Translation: CASSATVQAYEQYF.

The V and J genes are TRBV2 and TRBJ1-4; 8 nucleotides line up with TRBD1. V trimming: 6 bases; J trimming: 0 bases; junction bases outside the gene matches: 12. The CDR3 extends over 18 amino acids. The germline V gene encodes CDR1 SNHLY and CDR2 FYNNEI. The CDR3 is CASSDARDRRATNEKLFF. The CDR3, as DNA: TGTGCCAGCAGCGATGCGCGGGACAGGCGTGCAACTAATGAAAAACTGTTTTTT.

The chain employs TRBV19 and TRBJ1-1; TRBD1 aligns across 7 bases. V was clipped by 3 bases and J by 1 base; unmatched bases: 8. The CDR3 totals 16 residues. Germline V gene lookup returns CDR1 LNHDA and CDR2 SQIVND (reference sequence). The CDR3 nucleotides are TGTGCCAGTAGTATGAGCGGGGGGACAGCGAACACTGAAGCTTTCTTT. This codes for CASSMSGGTANTEAFF.

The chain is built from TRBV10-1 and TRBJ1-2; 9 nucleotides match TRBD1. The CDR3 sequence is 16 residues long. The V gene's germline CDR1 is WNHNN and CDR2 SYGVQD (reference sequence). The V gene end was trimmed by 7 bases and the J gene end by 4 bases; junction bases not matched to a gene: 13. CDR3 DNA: TGCGCCAGCACCCTCGGGGACAGGGAAGAACCCTATGGCTACACCTTC. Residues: CASTLGDREEPYGYTF.

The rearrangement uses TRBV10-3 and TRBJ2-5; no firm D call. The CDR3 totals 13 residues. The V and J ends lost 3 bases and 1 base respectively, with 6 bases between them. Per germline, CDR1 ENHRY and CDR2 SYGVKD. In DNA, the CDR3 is TGTGCCATCAGTGATCAGTCCCAAGAGACCCAGTACTTC. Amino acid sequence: CAISDQSQETQYF.

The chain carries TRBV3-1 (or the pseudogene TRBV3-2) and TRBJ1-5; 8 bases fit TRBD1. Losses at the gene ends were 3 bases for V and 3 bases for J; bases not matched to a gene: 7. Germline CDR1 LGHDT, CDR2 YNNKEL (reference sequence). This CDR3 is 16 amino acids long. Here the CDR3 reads CASSHRTGNDNQPQHF. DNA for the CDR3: TGTGCCAGCAGCCACAGGACAGGGAACGACAATCAGCCCCAGCATTTT.

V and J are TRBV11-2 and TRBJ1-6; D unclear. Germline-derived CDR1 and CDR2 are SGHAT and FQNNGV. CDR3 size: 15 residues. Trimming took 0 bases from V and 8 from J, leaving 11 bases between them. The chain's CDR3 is CASSLESQLHSPLHF. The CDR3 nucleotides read TGTGCCAGCAGCTTAGAATCCCAGCTACATTCACCCCTCCACTTT.

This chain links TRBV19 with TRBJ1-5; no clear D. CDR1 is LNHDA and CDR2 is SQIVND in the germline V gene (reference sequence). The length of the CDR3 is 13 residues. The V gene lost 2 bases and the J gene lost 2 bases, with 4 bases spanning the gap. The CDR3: CASSISGNQPQHF. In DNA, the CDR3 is TGTGCCAGTAGTATAAGCGGCAATCAGCCCCAGCATTTT.

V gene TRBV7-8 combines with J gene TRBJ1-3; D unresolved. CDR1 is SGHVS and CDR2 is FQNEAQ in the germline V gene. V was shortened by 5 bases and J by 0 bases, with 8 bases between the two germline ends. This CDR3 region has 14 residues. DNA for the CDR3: TGTGCCAGCAGCGCTCAGTACTCTGGAAACACCATATATTTT. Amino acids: CASSAQYSGNTIYF.

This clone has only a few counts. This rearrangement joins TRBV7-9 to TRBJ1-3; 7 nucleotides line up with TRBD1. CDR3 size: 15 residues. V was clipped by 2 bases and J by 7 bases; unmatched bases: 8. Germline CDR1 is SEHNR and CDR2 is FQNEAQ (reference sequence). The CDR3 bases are TGTGCCAGCAGCTTACGCGGCAGGGGGGGTAACACCATATATTTT. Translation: CASSLRGRGGNTIYF.

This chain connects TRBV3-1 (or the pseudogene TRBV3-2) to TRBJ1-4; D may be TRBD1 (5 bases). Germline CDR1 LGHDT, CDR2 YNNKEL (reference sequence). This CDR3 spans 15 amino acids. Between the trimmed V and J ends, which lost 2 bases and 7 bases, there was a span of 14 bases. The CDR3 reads CASSQSGAAGEKLFF. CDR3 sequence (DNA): TGTGCCAGCAGCCAAAGCGGGGCCGCGGGTGAAAAACTGTTTTTT.

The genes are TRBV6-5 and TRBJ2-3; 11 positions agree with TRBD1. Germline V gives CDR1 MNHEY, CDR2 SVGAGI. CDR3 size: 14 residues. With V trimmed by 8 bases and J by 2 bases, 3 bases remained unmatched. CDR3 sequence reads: CASPGQGATDTQYF. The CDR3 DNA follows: TGTGCCAGCCCTGGACAGGGGGCCACAGATACGCAGTATTTT.

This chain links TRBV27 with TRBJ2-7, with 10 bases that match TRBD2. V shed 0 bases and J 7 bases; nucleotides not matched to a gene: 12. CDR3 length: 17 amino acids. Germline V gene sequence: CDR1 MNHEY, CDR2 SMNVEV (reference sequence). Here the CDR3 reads CASSLSASGRQVREQYF. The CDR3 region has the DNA TGTGCCAGCAGTTTATCAGCTAGCGGGAGACAGGTGAGGGAGCAGTACTTC.

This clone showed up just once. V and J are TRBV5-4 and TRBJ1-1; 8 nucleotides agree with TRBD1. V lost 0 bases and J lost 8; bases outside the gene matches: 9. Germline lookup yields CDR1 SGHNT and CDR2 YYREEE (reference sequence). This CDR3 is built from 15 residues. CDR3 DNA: TGTGCCAGCAGCTTGGACAGGGGGGCAGGCTGGGAAGCTTTCTTT. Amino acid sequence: CASSLDRGAGWEAFF.

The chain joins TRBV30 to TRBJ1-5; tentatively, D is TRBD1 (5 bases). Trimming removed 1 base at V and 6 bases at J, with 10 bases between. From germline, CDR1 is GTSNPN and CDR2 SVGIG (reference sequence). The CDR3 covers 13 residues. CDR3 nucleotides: TGTGCCTGGAGTGGGCAGGGCCTTCAGCCCCAGCATTTT. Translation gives CAWSGQGLQPQHF.

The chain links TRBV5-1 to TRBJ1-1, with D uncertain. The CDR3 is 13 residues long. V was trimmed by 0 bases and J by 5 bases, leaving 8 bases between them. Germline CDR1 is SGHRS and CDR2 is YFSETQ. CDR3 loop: CASSLESITEAFF. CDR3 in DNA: TGCGCCAGCAGCTTGGAATCCATAACTGAAGCTTTCTTT.

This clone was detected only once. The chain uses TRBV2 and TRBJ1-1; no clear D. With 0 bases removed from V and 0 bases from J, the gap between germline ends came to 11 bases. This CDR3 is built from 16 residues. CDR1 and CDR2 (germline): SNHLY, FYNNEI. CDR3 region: CASSEARGGVNTEAFF. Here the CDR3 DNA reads TGTGCCAGCAGTGAAGCGCGAGGCGGGGTGAACACTGAAGCTTTCTTT. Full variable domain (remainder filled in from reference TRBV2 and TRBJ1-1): EPEVTQTPSHQVTQMGQEVILRCVPISNHLYFYWYRQILGQKVEFLVSFYNNEISEKSEIFDDQFSVERPDGSNFTLKIRSTKLEDSAMYFCASSEARGGVNTEAFFGQGTRLTVV.

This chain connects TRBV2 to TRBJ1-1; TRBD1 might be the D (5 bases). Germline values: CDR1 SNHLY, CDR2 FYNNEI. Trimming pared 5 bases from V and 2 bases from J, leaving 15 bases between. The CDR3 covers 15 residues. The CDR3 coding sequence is TGTGCCAGCAGTCGAAGCGACAGAATAAACACTGAAGCTTTCTTT. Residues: CASSRSDRINTEAFF.

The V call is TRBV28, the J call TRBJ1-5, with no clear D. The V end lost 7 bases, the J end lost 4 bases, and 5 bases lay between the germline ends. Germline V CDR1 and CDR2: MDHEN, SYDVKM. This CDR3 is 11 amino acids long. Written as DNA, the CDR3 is TGTGCCAGCAAGAGGAATCAGCCCCAGCATTTT. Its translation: CASKRNQPQHF.

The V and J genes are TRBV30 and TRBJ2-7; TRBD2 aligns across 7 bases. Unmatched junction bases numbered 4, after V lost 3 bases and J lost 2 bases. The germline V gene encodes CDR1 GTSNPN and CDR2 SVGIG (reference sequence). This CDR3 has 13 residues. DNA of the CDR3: TGTGCCTGGAGAGAAAGCGGGACCTACGAGCAGTACTTC. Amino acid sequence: CAWRESGTYEQYF.

The DNA for the CDR3 is TGTGCCACACGGGGGACTAGCGGGACCTACGAGCAGTACTTC. Residues: CATRGTSGTYEQYF. This rearrangement joins TRBV28 to TRBJ2-7; 13 positions agree with TRBD2. The CDR3 covers 14 residues. CDR1 MDHEN and CDR2 SYDVKM come from the germline V gene. Unmatched junction bases numbered 5, after V lost 10 bases and J lost 2 bases. The full variable domain, in which reference TRBV28 and TRBJ2-7 provide the parts outside the CDR3, is DVKVTQSSRYLVKRTGEKVFLECVQDMDHENMFWYRQDPGLGLRLIYFSYDVKMKEKGDIPEGYSVSREKKERFSLILESASTNQTSMYLCATRGTSGTYEQYFGPGTRLTVT.

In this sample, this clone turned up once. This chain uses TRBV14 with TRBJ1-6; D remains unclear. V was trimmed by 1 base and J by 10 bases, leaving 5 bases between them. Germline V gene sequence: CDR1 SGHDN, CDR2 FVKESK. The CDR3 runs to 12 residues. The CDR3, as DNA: TGTGCCAGCAGCCAAGGAATCTCACCCCTCCACTTT. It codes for CASSQGISPLHF. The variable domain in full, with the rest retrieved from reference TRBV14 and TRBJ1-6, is EAGVTQFPSHSVIEKGQTVTLRCDPISGHDNLYWYRRVMGKEIKFLLHFVKESKQDESGMPNNRFLAERTGGTYSTLKVQPAELEDSGVYFCASSQGISPLHFGNGTRLTVT.